This T cell receptor beta chain derives from a study of T cell responses to AZD1222 COVID-19 vaccine. Here immunoSEQ multiplex PCR was the method, and the copy in TCRdb shows in-frame clones only, minus some. The repertoire holds 100,000 to 150,000 clones, 75% to 90% seen once, with roughly 4% in the top ten. Turning to this clone: What it recognizes is unknown.

Analysis merged second doses at about 4 or about 12 weeks. V lost 8 bases and J lost 8, with 9 bases in between. The CDR3 has 11 amino acids. Germline V gene data show CDR1 as SGHAT and CDR2 as FQNNGV. Study-wide results and limits: The study reported that nearly half of spike-specific TCRs target unmutated variant regions. White British people made up most donors, females outnumbered males, and clonal diversity was possibly underestimated. Among those given AZD1222, only six were seropositive at baseline.

The sequence came from an adult who received the AZD1222 COVID-19 vaccine. The V call is TRBV11-2, the J call TRBJ2-2, with D unclear. This specimen consisted of peripheral blood, obtained 28 days after the second AZD1222 dose. The CDR3 here is CASSNGGELFF. DNA of the CDR3: TGTGCCAGCTCCAACGGGGGGGAGCTGTTTTTT.